The following is a T cell receptor (beta chain) sequence with its context. The data were taken from a study of low-dose radiotherapy and immunotherapy resistance in tumors. This sample's time point: after trial treatment. Treatment denoted: LDRT plus nivolumab, ipilimumab, low-dose cyclophosphamide and aspirin (RACIN trial). Low-dose radiotherapy, low-dose cyclophosphamide, aspirin, ipilimumab and nivolumab were all given to the donors. All eligible patients presented with advanced solid tumors that contained no tumor-infiltrating lymphocytes. Covering alpha and beta chains, TRAV- and TRBV-specific primers were used for the first-strand cDNA. TCR amplification ran roughly 20 PCR cycles using constant-region and V-primer adapter primers. TCRdb re-derived calls from the reads in MiXCR, one entry per CDR3 protein. Altogether roughly 95,000 distinct CDR3 sequences are present, 20% to 25% being singletons, with the ten largest covering roughly 13%.

The V end was cut by 0 bases, the J end by 6 bases, with 17 bases between. CDR3 length equals 15 residues. Germline V gene data show CDR1 as DFQATT and CDR2 as SNEGSKA (reference sequence). The sequencing here drew on PBMCs, taken after low-dose radiotherapy plus immunotherapy. This receptor was taken from a female donor with ovarian cancer. The chain combines TRBV20-1 with TRBJ1-1; no reliable D call. CDR3: CSARDRRGKGAEAFF. The CDR3 DNA reads TGCAGTGCTAGAGATAGAAGAGGGAAGGGCGCTGAAGCTTTCTTT.